This TCR beta chain stems from a study of CD8+ T cells in alopecia areata. Isolated RNA was reverse transcribed into cDNA used as the sequencing template. TCRdb's table, derived via immunoSEQ multiplex PCR, lists solely in-frame clones and lacks some. The sample has some 100,000 clones, 60% seen once. Treatment in this sample: oral pan-JAK inhibitor, 5-10 mg twice daily. The V and J ends lost 0 bases and 4 bases respectively, with 12 bases between them. CDR1 and CDR2 (germline): LNHDA, SQIVND (reference sequence). The CDR3 is 15 amino acids. The starting material was CD8+ T cells sorted from blood, obtained between weeks 55 and 65, from a patient treated with tofacitinib. V usage is TRBV19 and J usage is TRBJ2-5; perhaps TRBD2 as D (6 bases). This receptor was taken from a human donor with alopecia areata. CDR3 region: CASSIEGLVSETQYF. The CDR3 nucleotides read TGTGCCAGTAGTATAGAGGGACTTGTCTCAGAGACCCAGTACTTC.